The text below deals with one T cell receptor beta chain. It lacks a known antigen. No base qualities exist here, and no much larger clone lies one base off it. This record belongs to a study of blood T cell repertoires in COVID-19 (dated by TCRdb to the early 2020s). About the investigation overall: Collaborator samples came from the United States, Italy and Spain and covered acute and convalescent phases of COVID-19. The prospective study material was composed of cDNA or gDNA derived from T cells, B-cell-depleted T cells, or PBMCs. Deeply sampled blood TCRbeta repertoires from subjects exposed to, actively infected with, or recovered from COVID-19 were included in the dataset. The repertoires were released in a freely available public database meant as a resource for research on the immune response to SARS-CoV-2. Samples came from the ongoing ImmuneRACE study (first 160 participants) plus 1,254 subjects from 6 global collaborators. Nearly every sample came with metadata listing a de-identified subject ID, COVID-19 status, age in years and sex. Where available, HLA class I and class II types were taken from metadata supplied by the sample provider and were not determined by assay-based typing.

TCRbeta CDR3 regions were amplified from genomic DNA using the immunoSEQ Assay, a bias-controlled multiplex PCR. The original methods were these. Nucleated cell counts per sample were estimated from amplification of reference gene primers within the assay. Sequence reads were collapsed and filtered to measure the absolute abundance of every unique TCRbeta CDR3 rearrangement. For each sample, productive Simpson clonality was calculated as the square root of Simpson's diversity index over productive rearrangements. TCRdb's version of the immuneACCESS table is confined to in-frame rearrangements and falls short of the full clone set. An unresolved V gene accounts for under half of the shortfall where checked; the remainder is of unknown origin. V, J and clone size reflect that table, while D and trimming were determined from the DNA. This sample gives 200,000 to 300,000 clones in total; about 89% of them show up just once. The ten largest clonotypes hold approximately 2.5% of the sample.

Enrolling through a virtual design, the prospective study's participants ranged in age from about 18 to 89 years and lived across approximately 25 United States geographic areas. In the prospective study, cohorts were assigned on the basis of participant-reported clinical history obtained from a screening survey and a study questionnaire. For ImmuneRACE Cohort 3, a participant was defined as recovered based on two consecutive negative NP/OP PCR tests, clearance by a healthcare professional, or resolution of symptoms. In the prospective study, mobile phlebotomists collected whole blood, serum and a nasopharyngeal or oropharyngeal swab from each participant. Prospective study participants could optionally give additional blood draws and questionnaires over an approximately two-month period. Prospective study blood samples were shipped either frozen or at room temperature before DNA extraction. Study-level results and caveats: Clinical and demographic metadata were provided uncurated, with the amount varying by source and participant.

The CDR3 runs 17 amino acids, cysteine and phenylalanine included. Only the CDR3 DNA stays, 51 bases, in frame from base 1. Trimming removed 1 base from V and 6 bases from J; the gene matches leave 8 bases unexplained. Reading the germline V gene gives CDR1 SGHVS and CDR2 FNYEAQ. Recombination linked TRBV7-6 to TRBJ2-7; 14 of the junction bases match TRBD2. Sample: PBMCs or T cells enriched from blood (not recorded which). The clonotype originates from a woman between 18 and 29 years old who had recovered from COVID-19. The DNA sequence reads TGTGCCAGCAGCTTAGAGGGGACTAGCGGGAGAGGGCGCGAGCAGTACTTC. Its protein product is CASSLEGTSGRGREQYF.